This is a list of T cell receptor beta chains from one sample in a study of Ad26.COV2.S vaccination and SARS-CoV-2 variants. Libraries were prepared by immunoSEQ multiplex PCR; TCRdb keeps only in-frame clonotypes and omits some of them. The sample lists about 680,000 clones, approximately 88% occurring once. The sequenced sample was peripheral blood, obtained in a trial of Ad26.COV2.S vaccine versus placebo. These receptors were collected from a person aged 18 to 59 who received the Ad26.COV2.S COVID-19 vaccine or a placebo. Each CDR3 is given without its conserved first and last residue. Fields, in order: V gene, J gene, CDR3 protein.

>TRBV6-9|TRBJ2-1
ASSYRGQPFDEQF
>TRBV18|TRBJ1-3
ASSPTKGASSGNTIY
>TRBV11-3|TRBJ2-7
ASSLGSSYEQY
>TRBV4-2|TRBJ1-1
ASSQTRGTEAF
>TRBV20-1|TRBJ2-7
SASDDYEQY
>TRBV2|TRBJ1-2
ASRIWGEGYT
>TRBV24-1|TRBJ1-5
ATSFTGANQPQH
>TRBV30|TRBJ2-7
AWRVSGGPYEQY
>TRBV19|TRBJ2-1
ASSILAPSGRAGEQF
>TRBV23-1|TRBJ2-2
ASSHSTGRNTGELF
>TRBV4-1|TRBJ1-6
ASSQVGSSYNSPLH
>TRBV2|TRBJ2-1
ASSEAFYSGNEQF
>TRBV9|TRBJ2-3
ASSGRLAGSQVTQY
>TRBV7-2|TRBJ2-1
ASSPSAGPLGQF
>TRBV15|TRBJ2-3
ATSRGDTQY
>TRBV29-1|TRBJ2-7
SVAPQGNEQY
>TRBV29-1|TRBJ2-1
SGVRGGYNEQF
>TRBV7-9|TRBJ2-1
ASSPMGSYNEQF
>TRBV9|TRBJ2-3
ASSAPPRGDTQY
>TRBV20-1|TRBJ2-5
SARSLETQY
>TRBV6-1|TRBJ2-7
ASSEVGDSYEQY
>TRBV7-2|TRBJ1-1
ASSLRNLPGARTEAF
>TRBV9|TRBJ2-3
ASSHRLASGTDTQY
>TRBV24-1|TRBJ2-2
ATSALQYTGELF
>TRBV5-8|TRBJ2-3
ASSRLAGVRDTQY
>TRBV14|TRBJ1-6
ASSHPGQVNSPLH
>TRBV6-4|TRBJ1-5
ASNRTSKDQPQH
>TRBV19|TRBJ2-3
ASSPSGGAVGTQY
>TRBV19|TRBJ2-7
ASSTGYAYEQY
>TRBV3-1/TRBV3-2|TRBJ2-3
ASSLSLVGGRAADTQY
>TRBV21-1|TRBJ2-7
ASSKVSLAYEQY
>TRBV7-9|TRBJ2-7
ASSLLGKGQY
>TRBV7-9|TRBJ2-7
ASSSLAGDARYEQY
>TRBV20-1|TRBJ2-1
SASPGAVSYNEQF
>TRBV6-2/TRBV6-3|TRBJ2-5
ASRYTGGGETQY
>TRBV3-1/TRBV3-2|TRBJ1-2
ASSQELQGNYGYT
>TRBV4-2|TRBJ1-6
ASSQGQGARSSYNSPLH
>TRBV19|TRBJ1-2
ASSIVRGSSYGYT
>TRBV5-1|TRBJ2-1
ASSSLAGAYNEQF
>TRBV19|TRBJ2-3
ASTGLGLAVTDTQY
>TRBV3-1/TRBV3-2|TRBJ2-3
ASSQAGGQDTQY
>TRBV10-3|TRBJ1-2
AITYSDRDYGYT
>TRBV5-6|TRBJ1-2
ASSQRLGGDANYGYT
>TRBV7-2|TRBJ2-7
ASSRTSGRDEQY
>TRBV4-2|TRBJ2-5
ASSQAVLAGGKETQY
>TRBV2|TRBJ2-2
ASSIGLLYGTGELF
>TRBV18|TRBJ2-3
ASSPPGVSTDTQY
>TRBV30|TRBJ1-6
AWSVTTGFNSPLH
>TRBV6-5|TRBJ2-7
ASRGRLAGTYEQY
>TRBV10-3|TRBJ1-1
AISELQGMNTEAF
>TRBV12-3/TRBV12-4|TRBJ2-5
ASNAGQETQY
>TRBV18|TRBJ2-3
ASSPLPSPHTDTQY
>TRBV7-2|TRBJ2-7
ASSGVLSGYEQY
>TRBV6-5|TRBJ1-1
ASSRQWENTEAF
>TRBV24-1|TRBJ2-3
ATSDSGLAGVTDTQY